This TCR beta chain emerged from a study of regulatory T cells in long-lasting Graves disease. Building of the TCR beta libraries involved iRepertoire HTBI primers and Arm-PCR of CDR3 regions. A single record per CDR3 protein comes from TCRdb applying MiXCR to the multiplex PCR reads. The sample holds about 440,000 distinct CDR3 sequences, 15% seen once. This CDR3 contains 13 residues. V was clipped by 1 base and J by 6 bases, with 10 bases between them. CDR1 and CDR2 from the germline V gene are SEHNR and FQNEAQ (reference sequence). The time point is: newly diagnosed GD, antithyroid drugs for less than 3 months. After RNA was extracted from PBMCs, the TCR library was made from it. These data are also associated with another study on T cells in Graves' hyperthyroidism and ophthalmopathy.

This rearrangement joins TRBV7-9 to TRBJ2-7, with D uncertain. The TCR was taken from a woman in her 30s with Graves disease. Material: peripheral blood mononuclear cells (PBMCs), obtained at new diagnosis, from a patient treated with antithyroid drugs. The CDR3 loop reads CASSLELVGEQYF. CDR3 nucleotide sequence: TGTGCCAGCAGCTTAGAGCTTGTTGGCGAGCAGTACTTC.